The 23 T cell receptor beta chains in this list originate from one sample, sequenced in a study of OX40 agonist ivuxolimab in advanced cancers. TCRdb's table, derived via immunoSEQ multiplex PCR, lists solely in-frame clones and lacks some. Seen here are about 54,000 clones, approximately 89% observed once, and the top ten hold 8.7%. The sequenced sample was CD4+ or CD8+ T cells sorted from blood, obtained in a trial of the OX40 agonist ivuxolimab. These receptor sequences come from an adult with an advanced solid tumor such as melanoma, head and neck, liver or kidney cancer.

J is TRBJ2-1 and V is TRBV19, with D uncertain. V gave up 3 bases and J gave up 4 bases, with 19 bases separating them. Per the germline V gene, CDR1 is LNHDA and CDR2 is SQIVND (reference sequence). The CDR3 is made up of 17 amino acids. The CDR3 sequence is CASSIPQTSGAYNEQFF. Written as DNA, the CDR3 is TGTGCCAGTAGTATCCCTCAGACTTCAGGAGCGTACAATGAGCAGTTCTTC.

The rearrangement joins TRBV28 to TRBJ1-2; 10 bases agree with TRBD1. The CDR3 is 13 amino acids. The trim removed 6 bases at V and 4 bases at J, leaving 2 bases unmatched. Germline V lookup: CDR1 MDHEN, CDR2 SYDVKM. The CDR3 DNA sequence: TGTGCCAGCAGGGACAGGGGGAGCTATGGCTACACCTTC. As protein: CASRDRGSYGYTF.

The J gene is TRBJ2-7, the V gene TRBV11-2; 7 bases align to TRBD2. Germline V gene sequence: CDR1 SGHAT, CDR2 FQNNGV. The CDR3 is 13 residues long. J was trimmed by 4 bases and V by 4 bases; bases with no gene match: 4. CDR3 nucleotides: TGTGCCAGCAGCTCGGGGGAGGGGTACGAGCAGTACTTC. This gives the protein CASSSGEGYEQYF.

V gene TRBV7-9 combines with J gene TRBJ2-7; no clear D gene. CDR3 length equals 13 residues. With 2 bases removed from V and 2 bases from J, the gap between germline ends came to 7 bases. The germline CDR1 and CDR2 sequences are SEHNR and FQNEAQ (reference sequence). CDR3 in DNA: TGTGCCAGCAGCTTATCCGTTACCTACGAGCAGTACTTC. Translation gives CASSLSVTYEQYF. Variable domain in full (rest from reference TRBV7-9 and TRBJ2-7): DTGVSQNPRHKITKRGQNVTFRCDPISEHNRLYWYRQTLGQGPEFLTYFQNEAQLEKSRLLSDRFSAERPKGSFSTLEIQRTEQGDSAMYLCASSLSVTYEQYFGPGTRLTVT.

CDR3 nucleotide sequence: TGCGCCAGCAGCCAAGATGTCAGGGGACCGCCGTATGGCTACACCTTC. Encoded protein: CASSQDVRGPPYGYTF. The J gene is TRBJ1-2, the V gene TRBV4-3; possible D gene TRBD1, 6 bases. This CDR3 region has 16 residues. Germline CDR1 and CDR2: LGHNA and YSLEER. V lost 0 bases, J lost 5 bases, and 16 bases lay in between.

CDR3 in amino acids: CASSPTGQGQTQYF. CDR3 bases: TGTGCCAGCAGTCCCACGGGGCAGGGACAGACCCAGTACTTC. V is TRBV6-6 and J is TRBJ2-5; the D gene could be TRBD1 or TRBD2 (5 bases each). V was shortened by 5 bases and J by 6 bases, with 16 bases between the two germline ends. CDR1 is MNHNY and CDR2 is SVGAGI in the germline V gene (reference sequence). This CDR3 spans 14 amino acids.

V gene TRBV6-5 combines with J gene TRBJ2-7; 7 bases line up with TRBD2. CDR1 is MNHEY, CDR2 SVGAGI, per germline. Unmatched junction bases numbered 4, after V lost 0 bases and J lost 5 bases. This CDR3 comprises 14 residues. Here the CDR3 DNA reads TGTGCCAGCAGTTACTCAAAAGCGGGAAACGAGCAGTACTTC. Protein: CASSYSKAGNEQYF.

The chain recombines TRBV4-1 with TRBJ1-1; D is perhaps TRBD1 (6 bases). Trimming removed 1 base from V and 1 base from J, with 16 bases in between. The CDR3 extends over 17 amino acids. Per the germline V gene, CDR1 is MGHRA and CDR2 is YSYEKL. CDR3 residues: CASSQVMLGGSNTEAFF. The CDR3 nucleotides are TGCGCCAGCAGCCAAGTGATGTTAGGGGGATCGAACACTGAAGCTTTCTTT.

J is TRBJ2-1 and V is TRBV6-5, with 9 positions matching TRBD1. The V gene's germline CDR1 is MNHEY and CDR2 SVGAGI. There are 15 residues in the CDR3. V trimming: 5 bases; J trimming: 4 bases; junction bases outside the gene matches: 6. CDR3 DNA sequence: TGTGCCAGCAGTCCAGACAGGGGGGTTTACAATGAGCAGTTCTTC. It codes for CASSPDRGVYNEQFF.

This chain connects TRBV6-5 to TRBJ2-1; 9 positions agree with TRBD2. The germline V gene encodes CDR1 MNHEY and CDR2 SVGAGI. V was clipped by 6 bases and J by 6 bases; unmatched bases: 0. The length of the CDR3 is 12 residues. CDR3 in amino acids: CASRTSGNEQFF. The CDR3 region has the DNA TGTGCCAGCAGGACTAGCGGCAATGAGCAGTTCTTC.

The V and J genes are TRBV30 and TRBJ2-4; D possibly corresponds to TRBD1 (5 bases). Per germline, CDR1 GTSNPN and CDR2 SVGIG (reference sequence). Deletions cut 0 bases from V and 7 bases from J, with 25 bases between. The CDR3 has 18 residues. Here the CDR3 reads CAWSVRFRDDPLWNIQYF. The CDR3 DNA reads as TGTGCCTGGAGTGTAAGGTTCAGGGATGATCCCCTATGGAACATTCAGTACTTC.

The chain links TRBV7-9 to TRBJ2-6, with TRBD1 matching 10 bases. The CDR3 has 19 residues. The V segment lost 0 bases and the J segment 0 bases; nucleotides outside the gene matches: 5. CDR1 and CDR2 from the germline V gene are SEHNR and FQNEAQ (reference sequence). The CDR3 spells CASSLAGQGTHSGANVLTF. In nucleotides, the CDR3 is TGTGCCAGCAGCTTAGCGGGACAGGGGACTCACTCTGGGGCCAACGTCCTGACTTTC. Looking up the rest from reference TRBV7-9 and TRBJ2-6 gives the full variable domain: DTGVSQNPRHKITKRGQNVTFRCDPISEHNRLYWYRQTLGQGPEFLTYFQNEAQLEKSRLLSDRFSAERPKGSFSTLEIQRTEQGDSAMYLCASSLAGQGTHSGANVLTFGAGSRLTVL.

This rearrangement joins TRBV27 to TRBJ2-2; D could derive from TRBD1 or TRBD2 (5 bases each). Trimming removed 5 bases from V and 2 bases from J, with 9 bases in between. CDR3 length equals 14 residues. The germline CDR1 and CDR2 sequences are MNHEY and SMNVEV (reference sequence). CDR3 protein: CASSAGTNTGELFF. The CDR3 DNA reads as TGTGCCAGCAGTGCAGGGACCAACACCGGGGAGCTGTTTTTT.

The genes are TRBV5-1 and TRBJ2-7; 7 bases map to TRBD1. Germline V gives CDR1 SGHRS, CDR2 YFSETQ. The CDR3 is 16 residues long. V dropped 3 bases and J dropped 2; count of bases not matched to a gene: 11. DNA for the CDR3: TGCGCCAGCAGCTACCGACAGAGACAGGGCACCTACGAGCAGTACTTC. Residues: CASSYRQRQGTYEQYF.

The rearrangement joins TRBV5-1 to TRBJ1-1; D unclear. CDR1 is SGHRS and CDR2 is YFSETQ in the germline V gene. This CDR3 is built from 12 residues. Trimming removed 0 bases at V and 8 bases at J, with 8 bases between. CDR3 sequence: CASSLDTGEAFF. The CDR3 DNA reads as TGCGCCAGCAGCTTGGATACCGGCGAAGCTTTCTTT.

This chain joins TRBV11-2 and TRBJ2-7; 10 positions agree with TRBD2. This CDR3 comprises 17 residues. The germline V gene encodes CDR1 SGHAT and CDR2 FQNNGV. V was pared by 0 bases and J by 4 bases, with 9 bases of the junction left unmatched. The CDR3 sequence: CASSLDPGIAGGYEQYF. Written as DNA, the CDR3 is TGTGCCAGCAGCTTAGATCCCGGGATAGCGGGAGGTTACGAGCAGTACTTC.

The chain combines TRBV27 with TRBJ1-5; maybe TRBD1 (5 bases). Germline V gives CDR1 MNHEY, CDR2 SMNVEV (reference sequence). With 0 bases removed from V and 1 base from J, the gap between germline ends came to 10 bases. There are 16 residues in the CDR3. CDR3 coding DNA: TGTGCCAGCAGTTTATCGAGGGGAATAAGCAATCAGCCCCAGCATTTT. It codes for CASSLSRGISNQPQHF.

CDR3 DNA: TGCAGCGTGGCATTGCAGGGTGTTGGTTATGGCTACACCTTC. Its translation is CSVALQGVGYGYTF. This chain links TRBV29-1 with TRBJ1-2; D may be TRBD1 (5 bases). CDR1 and CDR2 from the germline V gene are SQVTM and ANQGSEA. The V end lost 6 bases, the J end lost 5 bases, and 19 bases lay between the germline ends. This CDR3 contains 14 residues.

The chain recombines TRBV6-6 with TRBJ2-7; possibly TRBD1 or TRBD2 for D (5 bases each). CDR1 MNHNY and CDR2 SVGAGI come from the germline V gene (reference sequence). This CDR3 is built from 11 residues. The V end lost 5 bases, the J end lost 6 bases, and 8 bases lay between the germline ends. Here the CDR3 DNA reads TGTGCCAGCAGTCCTGGGGGCGAGCAGTACTTC. This encodes CASSPGGEQYF.

V gene TRBV9 combines with J gene TRBJ2-3, with TRBD1 as a possible D gene (5 bases). Trimming shortened V by 0 bases and J by 2 bases, and 13 bases separated the two germline ends. This CDR3 contains 16 residues. CDR1 is SGDLS, CDR2 YYNGEE, per germline. The CDR3 reads CASSVGKGRSTDTQYF. In DNA form, the CDR3 reads TGTGCCAGCAGCGTAGGAAAGGGGCGGTCCACAGATACGCAGTATTTT.

The gene calls are TRBV7-9 and TRBJ2-3, with D perhaps TRBD2 (5 bases). Germline CDR1 is SEHNR and CDR2 is FQNEAQ (reference sequence). Deletions cut 0 bases from V and 1 base from J, with 8 bases between. This CDR3 has 15 residues. The CDR3 sequence: CASSLARGRTDTQYF. In DNA form, the CDR3 reads TGTGCCAGCAGCTTAGCCCGGGGTCGCACAGATACGCAGTATTTT. Variable domain in full (rest from reference TRBV7-9 and TRBJ2-3): DTGVSQNPRHKITKRGQNVTFRCDPISEHNRLYWYRQTLGQGPEFLTYFQNEAQLEKSRLLSDRFSAERPKGSFSTLEIQRTEQGDSAMYLCASSLARGRTDTQYFGPGTRLTVL.

The chain joins TRBV27 to TRBJ2-2; D remains unclear. The germline V gene encodes CDR1 MNHEY and CDR2 SMNVEV (reference sequence). Trimming pared 5 bases from V and 5 bases from J, leaving 12 bases between. The CDR3 loop spans 14 amino acids. The CDR3 coding sequence is TGTGCCAGCAGTGTTGTTGGGGAAACCGGGGAGCTGTTTTTT. The encoded protein is CASSVVGETGELFF.

The chain has TRBV2 and TRBJ2-1; TRBD2 matches at 8 bases. The CDR3 extends over 16 amino acids. V trimming: 1 base; J trimming: 3 bases; junction bases outside the gene matches: 5. Per germline, CDR1 SNHLY and CDR2 FYNNEI. CDR3 in DNA: TGTGCCAGCAGTGAAGGCTTAGCGGGATACTACAATGAGCAGTTCTTC. This codes for CASSEGLAGYYNEQFF.